Listed here are 20 T cell receptor beta chains from one sample, sequenced in a study of shared clonotypes between healthy human individuals. Assay: immunoSEQ multiplex PCR; the TCRdb copy retains only in-frame clones and omits some. The sample gives some 650,000 clones, less than 98% of which show up once; around 0.06% is in the top ten. The sample was naive CD4+ T cells sorted from blood. Subset defined: CD45RA+ positively selected. Every receptor here comes from a woman between 25 and 40 years old in good health.

The V gene is TRBV27, the J gene TRBJ2-3, with 10 nucleotides matching TRBD1. The CDR3 totals 14 residues. Germline CDR1 reads MNHEY; CDR2 reads SMNVEV (reference sequence). V shed 6 bases, J shed 6 bases, and the junction held 6 bases outside the gene matches. The CDR3 DNA reads TGTGCCAGCAGACGACAGGGGGCGCGTGATACGCAGTATTTT. Translating it yields CASRRQGARDTQYF.

This chain uses TRBV4-1 with TRBJ1-6, with 7 bases identical to TRBD1. Trimming at V came to 2 bases and at J to 7 bases, leaving 2 bases not matched to a gene. The germline gives CDR1 MGHRA, CDR2 YSYEKL. This CDR3 contains 14 residues. The CDR3 is CASSQPGGNSPLHF. The CDR3 region has the DNA TGCGCCAGCAGCCAACCAGGGGGAAATTCACCCCTCCACTTT.

Only one count was recorded for this clone. The rearrangement uses TRBV7-2 and TRBJ2-5; 8 nucleotides align to TRBD2. Germline-derived CDR1 and CDR2 are SGHTA and FQGNSA. Unmatched junction bases numbered 6, after V lost 1 base and J lost 2 bases. CDR3 length: 16 amino acids. CDR3 bases: TGTGCCAGCAGCTTAGAGGCTAGCGGGCGGCAAGAGACCCAGTACTTC. This codes for CASSLEASGRQETQYF.

This chain connects TRBV19 to TRBJ2-1; TRBD1 matches 7 bases. J gave up 2 bases and V 7 bases, and 2 bases lay outside the gene matches. CDR3 length: 13 amino acids. The germline CDR1 and CDR2 sequences are LNHDA and SQIVND (reference sequence). The CDR3 loop reads CASTGTAYNEQFF. Here the CDR3 DNA reads TGTGCCAGTACCGGGACAGCCTACAATGAGCAGTTCTTC.

To note about this clone: Other DNA sequences in this specimen translate into the identical CDR3. This chain joins TRBV29-1 and TRBJ1-1; D not resolved. Deletions cut 3 bases from V and 0 bases from J, with 8 bases between. The V gene's germline CDR1 is SQVTM and CDR2 ANQGSEA. This CDR3 contains 13 residues. As DNA, the CDR3 is TGCAGCGTTGAGAGGCAGTTGAACACTGAAGCTTTCTTT. Translating it yields CSVERQLNTEAFF.

The chain recombines TRBV30 with TRBJ2-3; TRBD1 is a possible D gene (5 bases). There are 15 residues in the CDR3. Germline CDR1 GTSNPN, CDR2 SVGIG (reference sequence). V was trimmed by 2 bases and J by 4 bases, leaving 16 bases between them. For the CDR3, the DNA is TGTGCCTGGAGTATGGGCAGGGTGCGCGCAGATACGCAGTATTTT. Translated, it gives CAWSMGRVRADTQYF.

This chain uses TRBV28 with TRBJ2-7; 8 positions match TRBD2. Looked up from germline, CDR1 is MDHEN and CDR2 is SYDVKM. V gave up 5 bases and J gave up 0 bases; unmatched junction bases: 9. There are 16 residues in the CDR3. The CDR3 DNA reads TGTGCCAGCAGTCCCTGGGGTAGCGGGACCTCCTACGAGCAGTACTTC. Translation: CASSPWGSGTSYEQYF.

The V call is TRBV27, the J call TRBJ2-7, with TRBD2 matching over 8 bases. CDR1 is MNHEY, CDR2 SMNVEV, per germline (reference sequence). With V trimmed by 7 bases and J by 4 bases, 12 bases remained unmatched. The CDR3 has 15 amino acids. DNA of the CDR3: TGTGCCAGCACCCCTCGGGGGGGGGAGGGGTACGAGCAGTACTTC. Amino acids: CASTPRGGEGYEQYF.

V and J are TRBV13 and TRBJ2-7, with TRBD2 identical over 8 bases. The CDR3 contains 15 residues. V shed 5 bases and J 2 bases; nucleotides not matched to a gene: 8. The germline V gene has CDR1 PRHDT and CDR2 FYEKMQ (reference sequence). The CDR3 nucleotides are TGTGCCAGCAGCGGCGGGACTAGAAATACCTACGAGCAGTACTTC. Encoded protein: CASSGGTRNTYEQYF.

The chain couples TRBV6-4 to TRBJ2-1; the match to TRBD2 covers 10 bases. This CDR3 has 15 amino acids. Germline V gene sequence: CDR1 MRHNA, CDR2 SNTAGT. The J segment lost 5 bases and the V segment lost 5 bases, leaving 6 bases of the junction unmatched. CDR3 sequence: CASSQTLAGHNEQFF. Here the CDR3 DNA reads TGTGCCAGCAGTCAGACACTAGCGGGACACAATGAGCAGTTCTTC.

The V call is TRBV28, the J call TRBJ2-7, with 8 bases aligning to TRBD1. The trim removed 6 bases at V and 0 bases at J, leaving 10 bases unmatched. Per the germline V gene, CDR1 is MDHEN and CDR2 is SYDVKM. The CDR3 spans 16 residues. The CDR3 protein is CASRPAGTGASYEQYF. CDR3 coding DNA: TGTGCCAGCAGGCCGGCCGGGACAGGTGCCTCCTACGAGCAGTACTTC.

The chain joins TRBV5-1 to TRBJ2-5; 9 nucleotides line up with TRBD2. The J segment lost 2 bases and the V segment lost 0 bases, leaving 5 bases of the junction unmatched. The CDR3 covers 16 residues. Germline V gene lookup returns CDR1 SGHRS and CDR2 YFSETQ. The CDR3 loop reads CASSLGAGGVQETQYF. The CDR3 DNA follows: TGCGCCAGCAGCTTGGGGGCGGGAGGGGTTCAAGAGACCCAGTACTTC.

The genes are TRBV6-5 and TRBJ2-3; a weak D match, TRBD1 (5 bases). This CDR3 has 15 residues. V lost 4 bases and J lost 2, with 13 bases in between. CDR1 MNHEY and CDR2 SVGAGI come from the germline V gene. CDR3 residues: CASSSTDFDTDTQYF. The CDR3 bases are TGTGCCAGCAGTTCGACAGACTTTGACACAGATACGCAGTATTTT.

The chain is built from TRBV5-1 and TRBJ2-3, with 8 bases that match TRBD2. CDR3 length: 14 residues. After removal of 4 bases from V and 9 bases from J, the junction contained 10 bases not matched to a gene. Germline V lookup: CDR1 SGHRS, CDR2 YFSETQ. As DNA, the CDR3 is TGCGCCAGCAGCGGAGCGGGAGTTGGTAGAACGCAGTATTTT. Translated, it gives CASSGAGVGRTQYF.

The table lists this clone with a count of one. The chain links TRBV29-1 to TRBJ2-1; D perhaps matches TRBD2 (6 bases). Germline V gives CDR1 SQVTM, CDR2 ANQGSEA. The V and J ends lost 1 base and 3 bases respectively, with 10 bases between them. This CDR3 is 14 amino acids long. The CDR3 sequence is CSVEVVGLYNEQFF. CDR3 bases: TGCAGCGTTGAAGTTGTGGGACTCTACAATGAGCAGTTCTTC.

The CDR3 here is CASSQGRARGFYEQYF. The CDR3 DNA reads TGCGCCAGCAGCCAAGGGAGAGCGAGGGGTTTTTACGAGCAGTACTTC. The rearrangement links TRBV4-1 to TRBJ2-7, with D tentatively TRBD1 or TRBD2 (5 bases each). CDR1 and CDR2 (germline): MGHRA, YSYEKL. The CDR3 has 16 residues. Trimming removed 1 base at V and 4 bases at J, with 17 bases between.

This chain links TRBV19 with TRBJ1-2; TRBD1 might be the D (6 bases). The CDR3 contains 14 residues. The V and J ends lost 6 bases and 5 bases respectively, with 16 bases between them. CDR1 and CDR2 (germline): LNHDA, SQIVND (reference sequence). CDR3 sequence: CASRRTQGGYGYTF. The CDR3 DNA is TGTGCCAGTAGGAGGACGCAAGGGGGGTATGGCTACACCTTC.

V and J are TRBV5-1 and TRBJ2-2; either TRBD1 or TRBD2 may fit D (5 bases each). V was clipped by 4 bases and J by 3 bases, with 13 bases between them. The CDR3 runs 15 residues. Germline V gene lookup returns CDR1 SGHRS and CDR2 YFSETQ. CDR3 protein: CASSDEGRYTGELFF. Written as DNA, the CDR3 is TGCGCCAGCAGCGATGAGGGGCGGTACACCGGGGAGCTGTTTTTT.

The V gene is TRBV2, the J gene TRBJ2-1, with 10 bases that match TRBD2. J lost 7 bases, V lost 7 bases, and 4 bases had no gene match. The germline gives CDR1 SNHLY, CDR2 FYNNEI. The CDR3 sequence is 13 residues long. CDR3 in amino acids: CASKREGRNEQFF. DNA for the CDR3: TGTGCCAGCAAGCGGGAGGGCCGGAATGAGCAGTTCTTC.

This clone was seen just once. The CDR3 spells CASSRTGDIREQYF. In DNA form, the CDR3 reads TGTGCCAGCAGCCGAACAGGGGATATACGGGAGCAGTACTTC. V and J are TRBV7-9 and TRBJ2-5; maybe TRBD1 (7 bases). From germline, CDR1 is SEHNR and CDR2 FQNEAQ (reference sequence). The CDR3 totals 14 residues. V lost 5 bases and J 11 bases, leaving 21 bases between the germline ends.